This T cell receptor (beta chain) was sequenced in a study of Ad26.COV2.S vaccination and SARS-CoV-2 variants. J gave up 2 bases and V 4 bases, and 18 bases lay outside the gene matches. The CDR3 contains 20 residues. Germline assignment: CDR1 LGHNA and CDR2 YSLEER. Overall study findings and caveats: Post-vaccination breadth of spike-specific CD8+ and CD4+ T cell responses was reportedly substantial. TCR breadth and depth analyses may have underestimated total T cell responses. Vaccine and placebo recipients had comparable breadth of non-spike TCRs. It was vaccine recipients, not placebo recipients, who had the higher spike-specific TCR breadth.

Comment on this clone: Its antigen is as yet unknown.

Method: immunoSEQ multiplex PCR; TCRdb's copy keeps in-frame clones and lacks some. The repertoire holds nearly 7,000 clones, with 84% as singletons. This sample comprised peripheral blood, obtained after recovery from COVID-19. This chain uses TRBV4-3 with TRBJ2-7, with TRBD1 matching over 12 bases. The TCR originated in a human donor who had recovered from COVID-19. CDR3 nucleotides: TGCGCCAGCAGCCTCGGGACGGGACAGGGGGCTTTAGCGGGGGCCTACGAGCAGTACTTC. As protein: CASSLGTGQGALAGAYEQYF.